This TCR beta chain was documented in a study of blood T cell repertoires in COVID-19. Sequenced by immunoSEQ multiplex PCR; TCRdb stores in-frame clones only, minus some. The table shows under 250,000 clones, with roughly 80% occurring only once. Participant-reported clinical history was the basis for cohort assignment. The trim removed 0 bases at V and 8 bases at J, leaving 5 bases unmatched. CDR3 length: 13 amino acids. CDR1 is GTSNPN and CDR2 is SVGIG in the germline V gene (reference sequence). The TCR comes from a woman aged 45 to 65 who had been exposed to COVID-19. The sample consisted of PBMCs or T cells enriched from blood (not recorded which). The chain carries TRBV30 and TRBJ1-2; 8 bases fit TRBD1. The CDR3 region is CAWSVIQGEGYTF. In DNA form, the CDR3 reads TGTGCCTGGAGTGTTATACAGGGGGAAGGCTACACCTTC.